This T cell receptor (beta chain) was identified during a study of blood T cell repertoires in COVID-19. The overall study: Acute-phase and convalescent COVID-19 samples originated in the United States, Italy and Spain.

The CDR3 contains 15 residues. V shed 3 bases and J 2 bases; nucleotides not matched to a gene: 5. In germline, CDR1 is LNHNV, CDR2 YYDKDF (reference sequence). Original analysis: Amplification of reference gene primers provided the estimated nucleated cell counts. Libraries were prepared by immunoSEQ multiplex PCR; TCRdb keeps only in-frame clonotypes and omits some of them. V and J calls and clone size come straight from that table; D and trimming were deduced from the DNA. The data hold 95,000 to 120,000 clones, with 88% observed a single time. This TCR came from a human donor in a cohort sampled during active COVID-19. V and J are TRBV15 and TRBJ1-2; 8 bases are a match to TRBD1. Sequenced sample: peripheral blood. The CDR3 spells CATSSGTGKNYGYTF. CDR3 DNA: TGTGCCACCAGCAGTGGGACAGGAAAAAACTATGGCTACACCTTC.